Listed here are 29 T cell receptor beta chains from one sample, sequenced in a study of control samples from healthy donors and cancer patients. Measured with immunoSEQ multiplex PCR; TCRdb has only the in-frame clones, and not every one. The sample has 60,000 to 95,000 clones; around four fifths are singletons. Sequenced sample: blood. The receptors stem from a man aged 45-65 years in good health.

Comment on this clone: This CDR3 is missing its conserved last phenylalanine or tryptophan, likely due to a read error. The limits of the CDR3 on the DNA are not certain, so only TCRdb's listed CDR3 is given. This chain uses TRBV3-1 (or the pseudogene TRBV3-2) with TRBJ2-7; TRBD1, the D gene given by the table, was not confirmed from the DNA. Germline V gene data show CDR1 as LGHDT and CDR2 as YNNKEL (reference sequence). The CDR3 region is 13 residues in length, termini included. CDR3 sequence: CASSDRDRGFPSL.

V usage is TRBV9 and J usage is TRBJ2-3; D is uncertain. CDR1 SGDLS and CDR2 YYNGEE come from the germline V gene. CDR3 length equals 13 residues. V was pared by 0 bases and J by 4 bases, with 6 bases between. CDR3 in amino acids: CASSVVTADTQYF. The CDR3 DNA reads as TGTGCCAGCAGCGTAGTAACAGCAGATACGCAGTATTTT.

This clone showed up just a few times. CDR3 protein: CASSSQGRNYEQYF. As DNA, the CDR3 is TGTGCCAGCAGCTCCCAAGGGCGGAATTACGAGCAGTACTTC. The J gene is TRBJ2-7, the V gene TRBV11-2; D gene uncertain. CDR1 and CDR2 from the germline V gene are SGHAT and FQNNGV. Trimming removed 4 bases at V and 4 bases at J, with 14 bases between. The CDR3 extends over 14 amino acids. The full variable domain, in which reference TRBV11-2 and TRBJ2-7 provide the parts outside the CDR3, is EAGVAQSPRYKIIEKRQSVAFWCNPISGHATLYWYQQILGQGPKLLIQFQNNGVVDDSQLPKDRFSAERLKGVDSTLKIQPAKLEDSAVYLCASSSQGRNYEQYFGPGTRLTVT.

The rearrangement joins TRBV5-1 to TRBJ2-5, with TRBD1 matching over 9 bases. The CDR3 contains 15 residues. The trim removed 4 bases at V and 3 bases at J, leaving 7 bases unmatched. Per germline, CDR1 SGHRS and CDR2 YFSETQ. The CDR3, as DNA: TGCGCCAGCAGCCGCGACAGGGGGAGGGAAGAGACCCAGTACTTC. It translates to CASSRDRGREETQYF.

In its sample, this clone was seen a few times. The chain joins TRBV27 to TRBJ1-5; a possible D gene is TRBD1 (5 bases). Trimming pared 7 bases from V and 6 bases from J, leaving 22 bases between. The CDR3 spans 16 residues. CDR1 and CDR2 (germline): MNHEY, SMNVEV (reference sequence). The CDR3 region is CASKLSQGSGIQPQHF. CDR3 DNA: TGTGCCAGCAAATTAAGCCAGGGTTCGGGGATTCAGCCCCAGCATTTT.

This chain uses TRBV12-3 or TRBV12-4 with TRBJ1-1; the D is unclear. The CDR3 runs 13 residues. V dropped 7 bases and J dropped 6 bases, with 15 bases sitting between them. The CDR3 bases are TGTGCCAGCACCGTGGGTACGGTCCCTGAAGCTTTCTTT. Translating gives CASTVGTVPEAFF.

The chain is built from TRBV3-1 (or the pseudogene TRBV3-2) and TRBJ1-2; D not certain. V lost 1 base to trimming and J lost 8 bases, with 5 bases between them. This CDR3 is 11 amino acids long. The germline gives CDR1 LGHDT, CDR2 YNNKEL (reference sequence). The CDR3 bases are TGTGCCAGCAGCCAAGCTGGGGGCTACACCTTC. Its protein is CASSQAGGYTF.

The chain is built from TRBV9 and TRBJ2-7; 7 bases line up with TRBD2. CDR3 length: 14 amino acids. The germline V gene encodes CDR1 SGDLS and CDR2 YYNGEE. V gave up 2 bases and J gave up 2 bases; unmatched junction bases: 4. Here the CDR3 reads CASSVGGGPYEQYF. The CDR3, as DNA: TGTGCCAGCAGCGTTGGGGGAGGGCCCTACGAGCAGTACTTC.

The CDR3 region is CASSQAGGGSGNTIYF. The DNA for the CDR3 is TGTGCCAGCAGCCAAGCAGGGGGGGGCTCTGGAAACACCATATATTTT. The V and J genes are TRBV3-1 (or the pseudogene TRBV3-2) and TRBJ1-3; 7 bases match TRBD1. The CDR3 totals 16 residues. V was clipped by 1 base and J by 0 bases; unmatched bases: 3. Germline V gene data show CDR1 as LGHDT and CDR2 as YNNKEL (reference sequence).

CDR3 bases: TGCGCCAGCAGCTTGGAGGCAGGGAAGAACACCGGGGAGCTGTTTTTT. Its translation is CASSLEAGKNTGELFF. The V and J genes are TRBV5-1 and TRBJ2-2; D might be TRBD1 (5 bases). Trimming took off 0 bases at V and 1 base at J, with 10 bases between the two ends. Looked up from germline, CDR1 is SGHRS and CDR2 is YFSETQ. The CDR3 length is 16 residues.

This chain connects TRBV7-8 to TRBJ2-1; 12 bases align to TRBD1. After removal of 5 bases from V and 9 bases from J, the junction contained 5 bases not matched to a gene. The germline V gene encodes CDR1 SGHVS and CDR2 FQNEAQ. The CDR3 has 14 amino acids. The CDR3 sequence: CASSPQGQGAEQFF. CDR3 bases: TGTGCCAGCAGCCCCCAGGGACAGGGGGCTGAGCAGTTCTTC.

The rearrangement joins TRBV3-1 (or the pseudogene TRBV3-2) to TRBJ2-2, with 8 nucleotides matching TRBD1. Germline V CDR1 and CDR2: LGHDT, YNNKEL (reference sequence). CDR3 length equals 14 residues. Trimming cost V 1 base and J 8 bases; bases outside gene matches: 3. The CDR3 spells CASSQGQGAGELFF. In nucleotides, the CDR3 is TGTGCCAGCAGCCAAGGGCAGGGGGCGGGGGAGCTGTTTTTT.

The genes are TRBV4-3 and TRBJ2-1, with no clear D. The CDR3 runs 15 residues. V shed 6 bases and J shed 0 bases, with 12 bases lying between them. Germline V lookup: CDR1 LGHNA, CDR2 YSLEER. DNA for the CDR3: TGCGCCAGCAGATTTGCGGAAGGCTCCTACAATGAGCAGTTCTTC. Translation: CASRFAEGSYNEQFF.

This chain connects TRBV18 to TRBJ2-3; 8 nucleotides match TRBD2. With V trimmed by 1 base and J by 4 bases, 10 bases remained unmatched. The CDR3 contains 17 residues. The germline V gene has CDR1 KGHSH and CDR2 LQKENI. CDR3 protein: CASSPQYRAGAADTQYF. The DNA of the CDR3 is TGTGCCAGCTCACCACAATATCGAGCGGGAGCGGCAGATACGCAGTATTTT. Full variable domain (remainder filled in from reference TRBV18 and TRBJ2-3): NAGVMQNPRHLVRRRGQEARLRCSPMKGHSHVYWYRQLPEEGLKFMVYLQKENIIDESGMPKERFSAEFPKEGPSILRIQQVVRGDSAAYFCASSPQYRAGAADTQYFGPGTRLTVL.

This clone is a singleton in its sample. The chain links TRBV7-2 to TRBJ2-5; D possibly corresponds to TRBD1 (7 bases). The CDR3 totals 12 residues. V gave up 5 bases and J gave up 7 bases, with 11 bases separating them. CDR1 and CDR2 from the germline V gene are SGHTA and FQGNSA. CDR3 residues: CASSPQGGTQYF. The CDR3 region has the DNA TGTGCCAGCAGCCCCCAGGGGGGGACCCAGTACTTC.

V is TRBV10-3 and J is TRBJ1-5; 7 bases are shared with TRBD1. The germline V gene has CDR1 ENHRY and CDR2 SYGVKD. The CDR3 is 16 residues long. Losses at the gene ends were 0 bases for V and 4 bases for J; bases not matched to a gene: 6. The CDR3 here is CAISESLGQTNQPQHF. The CDR3 DNA follows: TGTGCCATCAGTGAGTCGTTGGGACAGACAAATCAGCCCCAGCATTTT.

The chain combines TRBV5-1 with TRBJ2-3, with D perhaps TRBD1 (7 bases). Germline V gene sequence: CDR1 SGHRS, CDR2 YFSETQ. Trimming left V 4 bases short and J 6 bases short, with 12 bases between. This CDR3 spans 13 amino acids. The CDR3, as DNA: TGCGCCAGCAGCGGGGACAGCGGGGATACGCAGTATTTT. Its translation: CASSGDSGDTQYF.

CDR3 DNA sequence: TGTGCCAGCAGCCCCGGGGTCGATAATAACTACAATGAGCAGTTCTTC. It translates to CASSPGVDNNYNEQFF. The chain is built from TRBV14 and TRBJ2-1; D perhaps matches TRBD2 (5 bases). The germline V and J ends were trimmed by 4 bases and 3 bases, with 16 bases remaining between them. This CDR3 is built from 16 residues. The germline gives CDR1 SGHDN, CDR2 FVKESK.

This clone was observed a single time. The chain recombines TRBV6-5 with TRBJ2-2; 7 bases are shared with TRBD1. V shed 10 bases and J 0 bases; nucleotides not matched to a gene: 2. This CDR3 is 13 amino acids long. CDR1 is MNHEY and CDR2 is SVGAGI in the germline V gene. The CDR3 bases are TGTGCCACGGGACAGCCGAACACCGGGGAGCTGTTTTTT. It is translated as CATGQPNTGELFF.

The chain recombines TRBV24-1 with TRBJ1-5, with D perhaps TRBD1 (5 bases). In germline, CDR1 is KGHDR, CDR2 SFDVKD. This CDR3 has 14 residues. Trimming removed 5 bases from V and 7 bases from J, with 14 bases in between. The CDR3 here is CATSGAGYTQPQHF. For the CDR3, the DNA is TGTGCCACCAGTGGGGCAGGGTATACGCAGCCCCAGCATTTT.

The V gene is TRBV28, the J gene TRBJ2-2; tentatively, D is TRBD2 (5 bases). The CDR3 loop spans 18 amino acids. Germline CDR1 and CDR2: MDHEN and SYDVKM. Trimming pared 0 bases from V and 4 bases from J, leaving 18 bases between. The CDR3 DNA sequence: TGTGCCAGCAGTTTATGGCTAGCCTCCTTGACAAGCACCGGGGAGCTGTTTTTT. Protein sequence: CASSLWLASLTSTGELFF.

The chain couples TRBV29-1 to TRBJ1-2; D gene uncertain. The CDR3 totals 13 residues. Per the germline V gene, CDR1 is SQVTM and CDR2 is ANQGSEA. V lost 4 bases and J 4 bases, leaving 13 bases between the germline ends. CDR3 in amino acids: CSVGGGEGYGYTF. CDR3 coding DNA: TGCAGCGTTGGGGGAGGAGAGGGCTATGGCTACACCTTC.

The chain has TRBV7-8 and TRBJ1-3; D gene unclear. This CDR3 spans 16 amino acids. CDR1 and CDR2 (germline): SGHVS, FQNEAQ. The V gene lost 4 bases and the J gene lost 1 base, with 14 bases spanning the gap. The CDR3 nucleotides read TGTGCCAGCAGCTCCCCCCCATATGGGTCTGGAAACACCATATATTTT. The encoded protein is CASSSPPYGSGNTIYF.

The chain uses TRBV2 and TRBJ2-1; TRBD2 matches at 7 bases. The CDR3 has 12 residues. V was pared by 5 bases and J by 6 bases, with 1 base of the junction left unmatched. Germline CDR1 is SNHLY and CDR2 is FYNNEI. The CDR3 DNA is TGTGCCAGCAGTCTAGCGGCCAATGAGCAGTTCTTC. Protein: CASSLAANEQFF.

This clone was detected a few times. CDR3 DNA sequence: TGTGCCAGCAGCTTACAAGGGGGAGGGCCTGGTGAGCAGTTCTTC. Translated, it gives CASSLQGGGPGEQFF. The rearrangement links TRBV7-8 to TRBJ2-1; TRBD2 is a possible D gene (7 bases). V was cut by 2 bases and J by 9 bases, with 17 bases left in between. Germline V CDR1 and CDR2: SGHVS, FQNEAQ. The CDR3 has 15 amino acids.

This clone was picked up a small number of times. The V gene is TRBV24-1, the J gene TRBJ2-1; D ambiguous. The ends were cut back, 0 bases at V and 5 bases at J, with 16 bases in the middle. The CDR3 sequence is 17 residues long. From germline, CDR1 is KGHDR and CDR2 SFDVKD. In DNA, the CDR3 is TGTGCCACCAGTGATTTGTTCTCTCGTGGCAGAGACAATGAGCAGTTCTTC. The encoded protein is CATSDLFSRGRDNEQFF.

The V and J genes are TRBV12-3 or TRBV12-4 and TRBJ1-1; D remains unclear. Trimming pared 4 bases from V and 5 bases from J, leaving 11 bases between. CDR3 length: 13 residues. The CDR3 region has the DNA TGTGCCAGCAGTTCCGAACTGGGGACTGAAGCTTTCTTT. Its protein is CASSSELGTEAFF.

The rearrangement links TRBV2 to TRBJ2-4; D unresolved. The germline V gene encodes CDR1 SNHLY and CDR2 FYNNEI. The V gene lost 4 bases and the J gene lost 5 bases, with 12 bases spanning the gap. The CDR3 has 14 amino acids. CDR3 amino acids: CASSVPGRENIQYF. DNA for the CDR3: TGTGCCAGCAGTGTACCGGGCCGCGAAAACATTCAGTACTTC.

The chain combines TRBV11-3 with TRBJ2-5; D perhaps matches TRBD1 (6 bases). V was clipped by 5 bases and J by 0 bases, with 13 bases between them. The CDR3 loop spans 15 amino acids. From germline, CDR1 is SGHNT and CDR2 YENEEA. CDR3 amino acids: CASSELRGYQETQYF. DNA of the CDR3: TGTGCCAGCAGCGAATTAAGGGGGTACCAAGAGACCCAGTACTTC.